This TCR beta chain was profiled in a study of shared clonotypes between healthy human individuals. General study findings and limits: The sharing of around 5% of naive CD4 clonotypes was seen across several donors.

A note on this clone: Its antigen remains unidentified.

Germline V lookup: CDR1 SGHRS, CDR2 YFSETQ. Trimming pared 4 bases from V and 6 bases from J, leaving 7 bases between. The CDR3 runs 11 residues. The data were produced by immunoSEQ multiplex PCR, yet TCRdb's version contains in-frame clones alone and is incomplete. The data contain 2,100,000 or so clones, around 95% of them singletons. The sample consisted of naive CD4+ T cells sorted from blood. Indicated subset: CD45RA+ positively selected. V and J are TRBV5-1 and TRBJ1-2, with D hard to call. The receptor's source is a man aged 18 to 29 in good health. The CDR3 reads CASSVEDGYTF. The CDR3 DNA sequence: TGCGCCAGCAGCGTGGAGGATGGCTACACCTTC.